Listed here are 25 T cell receptor beta chains from one sample, sequenced in a study of cytomegalovirus exposure and HLA in healthy donors. PCR was performed using 60 Vbeta and 13 Jbeta primers. The method was immunoSEQ multiplex PCR; TCRdb's version includes in-frame clones alone and lacks a portion of them. Among about 200,000 clones listed, about 88% were seen once. Sequencing input: PBMCs. The receptors were sampled from a woman aged 25 to 39 in good health and CMV-seronegative.

The chain employs TRBV30 and TRBJ2-7; a weak D match, TRBD1 (6 bases). CDR1 is GTSNPN and CDR2 is SVGIG in the germline V gene (reference sequence). The CDR3 has 13 amino acids. V was trimmed by 3 bases and J by 1 base, leaving 10 bases between them. CDR3 in amino acids: CAWRYGQSYEQYF. The CDR3 coding sequence is TGTGCCTGGAGATACGGACAGTCCTACGAGCAGTACTTC. The full variable domain, in which reference TRBV30 and TRBJ2-7 provide the parts outside the CDR3, is SQTIHQWPATLVQPVGSPLSLECTVEGTSNPNLYWYRQAAGRGLQLLFYSVGIGQISSEVPQNLSASRPQDRQFILSSKKLLLSDSGFYLCAWRYGQSYEQYFGPGTRLTVT.

In its sample, this clone was seen a few times. The chain recombines TRBV5-8 with TRBJ2-7, with TRBD2 matching 7 bases. Losses at the gene ends were 0 bases for V and 0 bases for J; bases not matched to a gene: 3. The CDR3 sequence is 15 residues long. CDR1 is SGHTS and CDR2 is YDEGEE in the germline V gene. CDR3 nucleotides: TGTGCCAGCAGCTTGGTACAGCGGGGCTCCTACGAGCAGTACTTC. It codes for CASSLVQRGSYEQYF.

This rearrangement joins TRBV19 to TRBJ2-7, with 8 nucleotides matching TRBD1. Germline CDR1 is LNHDA and CDR2 is SQIVND (reference sequence). This CDR3 has 14 residues. The J segment lost 4 bases and the V segment lost 1 base, leaving 3 bases of the junction unmatched. The CDR3 coding sequence is TGTGCCAGTAGTATAGGACAGGGGAGGTACGAGCAGTACTTC. Translating it yields CASSIGQGRYEQYF. The full variable domain, its missing parts supplied by reference TRBV19 and TRBJ2-7, is DGGITQSPKYLFRKEGQNVTLSCEQNLNHDAMYWYRQDPGQGLRLIYYSQIVNDFQKGDIAEGYSVSREKKESFPLTVTSAQKNPTAFYLCASSIGQGRYEQYFGPGTRLTVT.

This chain links TRBV13 with TRBJ1-2; a possible D gene is TRBD1 (5 bases). Trimming pared 1 base from V and 2 bases from J, leaving 5 bases between. CDR3 length: 13 amino acids. Per the germline V gene, CDR1 is PRHDT and CDR2 is FYEKMQ (reference sequence). The CDR3 spells CASSLDRNYGYTF. The DNA for the CDR3 is TGTGCCAGCAGCTTAGACAGGAACTATGGCTACACCTTC.

V and J are TRBV27 and TRBJ2-2; 7 nucleotides agree with TRBD2. Trimming took 5 bases from V and 6 from J; bases not matched to a gene: 9. The CDR3 covers 15 residues. Germline V gene data show CDR1 as MNHEY and CDR2 as SMNVEV (reference sequence). The CDR3 here is CASSPYRDYAGELFF. The CDR3 region has the DNA TGTGCCAGCAGTCCCTATCGGGACTATGCCGGGGAGCTGTTTTTT.

The chain links TRBV7-3 to TRBJ1-1; a possible D gene is TRBD1 (5 bases). The CDR3 has 18 residues. V was cut by 4 bases and J by 4 bases, with 25 bases left in between. CDR1 is SGHTA and CDR2 is FQGTGA in the germline V gene. The CDR3 reads CASSYSDRIPLWGTEAFF. CDR3 sequence (DNA): TGTGCCAGCAGCTACTCCGACAGAATTCCCCTTTGGGGCACTGAAGCTTTCTTT.

CDR3 protein: CASSDGTYSYEQYF. The CDR3 bases are TGTGCCAGCAGCGACGGGACTTACTCCTACGAGCAGTACTTC. The chain employs TRBV7-2 and TRBJ2-7; a possible D gene is TRBD2 (6 bases). CDR1 is SGHTA, CDR2 FQGNSA, per germline. V was cut by 5 bases and J by 0 bases, with 11 bases left in between. The length of the CDR3 is 14 residues.

The chain joins TRBV4-1 to TRBJ2-1; possible D gene TRBD2, 6 bases. There are 14 residues in the CDR3. Germline CDR1 and CDR2: MGHRA and YSYEKL. Between the trimmed V and J ends, which lost 0 bases and 10 bases, there was a span of 13 bases. The CDR3 protein is CASSQDQEGLEQFF. The CDR3 DNA reads TGCGCCAGCAGCCAAGATCAGGAGGGTCTGGAGCAGTTCTTC.

This chain joins TRBV5-1 and TRBJ2-7; D may be TRBD2 (5 bases). Per the germline V gene, CDR1 is SGHRS and CDR2 is YFSETQ. V was cut by 3 bases and J by 6 bases, with 13 bases left in between. CDR3 size: 13 residues. Here the CDR3 DNA reads TGCGCCAGCAGCTCGGGGTCCCGTGGCGAGCAGTACTTC. Encoded protein: CASSSGSRGEQYF.

For the CDR3, the DNA is TGTGCCAGCAGCTTGGGGGGGGTGAATGAGCAGTTCTTC. This sequence encodes CASSLGGVNEQFF. This chain links TRBV7-9 with TRBJ2-1, with 7 bases aligning to TRBD2. The germline V gene encodes CDR1 SEHNR and CDR2 FQNEAQ (reference sequence). V lost 3 bases, J lost 7 bases, and 3 bases stayed unmatched. The CDR3 is made up of 13 amino acids.

This clone was detected only once. The genes are TRBV7-9 and TRBJ2-7, with 12 bases matching TRBD2. V was clipped by 1 base and J by 7 bases; unmatched bases: 2. The CDR3 has 14 amino acids. The germline V gene encodes CDR1 SEHNR and CDR2 FQNEAQ (reference sequence). The chain's CDR3 is CASSLGLAGVEQYF. In DNA, the CDR3 is TGTGCCAGCAGCTTAGGACTAGCGGGAGTTGAGCAGTACTTC.

The CDR3 bases are TGTGCCAGCAGCGGGCATACAGGGGGAAGCGGAGACACTGAAGCTTTCTTT. It yields the protein CASSGHTGGSGDTEAFF. The rearrangement joins TRBV7-8 to TRBJ1-1, with TRBD1 matching 8 bases. There are 17 residues in the CDR3. Germline V gives CDR1 SGHVS, CDR2 FQNEAQ. V gave up 5 bases and J gave up 3 bases; unmatched junction bases: 14.

The rearrangement uses TRBV5-1 and TRBJ2-7; no reliable D call. V gave up 3 bases and J gave up 4 bases, with 11 bases separating them. The CDR3 has 13 amino acids. Germline CDR1 SGHRS, CDR2 YFSETQ. The CDR3 region is CASSSVPSYEQYF. The CDR3 DNA reads TGCGCCAGCAGCTCGGTGCCTTCTTACGAGCAGTACTTC.

J is TRBJ2-2 and V is TRBV5-1; D is unresolved. Deletions cut 1 base from V and 7 bases from J, with 5 bases between. CDR3 length: 12 residues. Germline V gene lookup returns CDR1 SGHRS and CDR2 YFSETQ. CDR3 nucleotide sequence: TGCGCCAGCAGCTTGATCCTCGGGGAGCTGTTTTTT. It codes for CASSLILGELFF. The full variable domain, its missing parts supplied by reference TRBV5-1 and TRBJ2-2, is KAGVTQTPRYLIKTRGQQVTLSCSPISGHRSVSWYQQTPGQGLQFLFEYFSETQRNKGNFPGRFSGRQFSNSRSEMNVSTLELGDSALYLCASSLILGELFFGEGSRLTVL.

The J gene is TRBJ2-1, the V gene TRBV5-1; 9 positions match TRBD2. This CDR3 spans 14 amino acids. The germline V gene has CDR1 SGHRS and CDR2 YFSETQ. Trimming at V came to 0 bases and at J to 7 bases, leaving 2 bases not matched to a gene. The CDR3 bases are TGCGCCAGCAGCTTGGGCGGGGGGGTTAATGAGCAGTTCTTC. This gives the protein CASSLGGGVNEQFF.

The V call is TRBV29-1, the J call TRBJ2-1, with D unresolved. V lost 8 bases, J lost 8 bases, and 13 bases lay in between. This CDR3 has 11 residues. Germline V gene lookup returns CDR1 SQVTM and CDR2 ANQGSEA. CDR3 sequence reads: CSPKSRDEQFF. DNA for the CDR3: TGCAGCCCCAAGAGCCGAGATGAGCAGTTCTTC.

The gene calls are TRBV27 and TRBJ1-1; 8 nucleotides line up with TRBD1. The V and J ends lost 4 bases and 11 bases, in that order; junction bases with no gene match: 12. The CDR3 sequence is 14 residues long. Germline lookup yields CDR1 MNHEY and CDR2 SMNVEV (reference sequence). The CDR3 DNA is TGTGCCAGCAGTTCGAATCAGGGGGCAGGTAGCGCTTTCTTT. Translated, it gives CASSSNQGAGSAFF.

The chain is built from TRBV2 and TRBJ1-5; TRBD1 matches at 9 bases. V dropped 5 bases and J dropped 3; count of bases not matched to a gene: 8. CDR1 is SNHLY and CDR2 is FYNNEI in the germline V gene. The CDR3 runs 16 residues. CDR3 in amino acids: CASSPGQGSFNQPQHF. CDR3 nucleotides: TGTGCCAGCAGTCCCGGACAGGGGTCCTTCAATCAGCCCCAGCATTTT.

This clone was picked up one time. The CDR3 DNA reads TGTGCCAGTAGTATAACAGGTCAGCCGAGGGAGCAGTACTTC. Protein product: CASSITGQPREQYF. This chain uses TRBV19 with TRBJ2-7; a possible D gene is TRBD1 (5 bases). The CDR3 runs to 14 residues. CDR1 is LNHDA and CDR2 is SQIVND in the germline V gene (reference sequence). V shed 2 bases and J shed 7 bases, with 15 bases lying between them.

J is TRBJ2-5 and V is TRBV6-5; D might be TRBD2 (6 bases). Germline CDR1 MNHEY, CDR2 SVGAGI. There are 10 residues in the CDR3. Trimming cost V 8 bases and J 7 bases, with 8 bases left between them. CDR3 in DNA: TGTGCCAGCGTGGGAGGGACCCAGTACTTC. Amino acids: CASVGGTQYF.

This clone showed up just a few times. V is TRBV30 and J is TRBJ2-5; D unclear. This CDR3 has 13 residues. Trimming left V 1 base short and J 3 bases short, with 9 bases between. Germline assignment: CDR1 GTSNPN and CDR2 SVGIG (reference sequence). CDR3 sequence (DNA): TGTGCCTGGAGTGGTGACAATGAAGAGACCCAGTACTTC. It encodes CAWSGDNEETQYF.

The rearrangement joins TRBV18 to TRBJ1-3, with D maybe TRBD1 (6 bases). V lost 3 bases and J lost 4, with 10 bases in between. Germline CDR1 is KGHSH and CDR2 is LQKENI. The CDR3 loop spans 14 amino acids. CDR3 loop: CASSPLTGGNTIYF. Written as DNA, the CDR3 is TGTGCCAGCTCACCTTTGACAGGAGGAAACACCATATATTTT. The full variable domain, with the rest looked up from reference TRBV18 and TRBJ1-3, is NAGVMQNPRHLVRRRGQEARLRCSPMKGHSHVYWYRQLPEEGLKFMVYLQKENIIDESGMPKERFSAEFPKEGPSILRIQQVVRGDSAAYFCASSPLTGGNTIYFGEGSWLTVV.

V gene TRBV9 combines with J gene TRBJ1-1, with 8 bases matching TRBD1. V dropped 3 bases and J dropped 10; count of bases not matched to a gene: 5. Germline V gives CDR1 SGDLS, CDR2 YYNGEE. This CDR3 has 12 residues. The CDR3 here is CASSGGQGAAFF. The CDR3 DNA follows: TGTGCCAGCAGCGGTGGACAGGGAGCAGCTTTCTTT.

This clone appeared once. The chain employs TRBV11-2 and TRBJ2-7; 9 bases match TRBD2. The CDR3 totals 14 residues. Germline V lookup: CDR1 SGHAT, CDR2 FQNNGV. Trimming cost V 6 bases and J 3 bases; bases outside gene matches: 6. The CDR3 reads CASRPISGSYEQYF. DNA for the CDR3: TGTGCCAGCAGACCAATTAGCGGGAGCTACGAGCAGTACTTC.

The chain is built from TRBV9 and TRBJ1-3; D perhaps matches TRBD1 (6 bases). CDR1 is SGDLS and CDR2 is YYNGEE in the germline V gene. V was cut by 2 bases and J by 2 bases, with 14 bases left in between. The CDR3 totals 16 residues. The CDR3 sequence: CASSVSVQGPGNTIYF. The CDR3 coding sequence is TGTGCCAGCAGCGTCTCCGTACAGGGACCTGGAAACACCATATATTTT.